This T cell receptor beta chain was observed in a study of identical twins. After removal of 4 bases from V and 3 bases from J, the junction contained 3 bases not matched to a gene. Per the germline V gene, CDR1 is MNHEY and CDR2 is SMNVEV (reference sequence). CDR3 length: 14 amino acids. This clonotype was picked up many times. A single record per CDR3 protein comes from TCRdb applying MiXCR to the 5' RACE reads. This table has 550,000 to 800,000 distinct CDR3 sequences, 7.1% appearing once. The same data also contributed to another study, on yellow fever vaccine responses in identical twins.

V gene TRBV27 combines with J gene TRBJ1-2, with 9 bases fitting TRBD1. This receptor was taken from a woman aged 18-29 years in good health. Sequencing was done on a sample of PBMCs. The CDR3 reads CASSWGQGDYGYTF. CDR3 bases: TGTGCCAGCAGTTGGGGACAGGGCGACTATGGCTACACCTTC.